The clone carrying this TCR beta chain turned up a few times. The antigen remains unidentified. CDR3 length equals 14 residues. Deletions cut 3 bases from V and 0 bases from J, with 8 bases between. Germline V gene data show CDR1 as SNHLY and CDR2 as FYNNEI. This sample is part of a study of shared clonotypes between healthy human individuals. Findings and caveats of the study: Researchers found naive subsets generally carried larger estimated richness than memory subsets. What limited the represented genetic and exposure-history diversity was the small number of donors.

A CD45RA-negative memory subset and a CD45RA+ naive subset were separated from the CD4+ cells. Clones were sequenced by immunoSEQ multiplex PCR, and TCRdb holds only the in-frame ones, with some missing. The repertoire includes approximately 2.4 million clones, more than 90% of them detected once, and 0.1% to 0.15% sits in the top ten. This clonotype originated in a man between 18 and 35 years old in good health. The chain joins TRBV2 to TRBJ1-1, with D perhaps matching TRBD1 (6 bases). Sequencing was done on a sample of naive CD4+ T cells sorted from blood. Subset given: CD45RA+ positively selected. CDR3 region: CASSEDSMNTEAFF. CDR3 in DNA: TGTGCCAGCAGTGAGGACAGTATGAACACTGAAGCTTTCTTT.